Here is one T cell receptor (beta chain) with its context. The data are from a study of T cells expressing NK-cell markers. Germline V gene lookup returns CDR1 SEHNR and CDR2 FQNEAQ (reference sequence). The CDR3 has 14 amino acids. TCRdb reworked the 5' RACE reads into one entry per CDR3 protein, no DNA. This table lists about 390,000 distinct CDR3 sequences. This rearrangement joins TRBV7-9 to TRBJ2-1; TCRdb returns TRBD2, unconfirmable since there is no DNA. The clonotype comes from a woman aged 50 to 60 in good health. The sample was blood T cells: a sorted CD56 or NKG2C T cell subset, CD4+ or CD8+ T cells, or bulk PBMC T cells (not recorded which). The CDR3 sequence is CASIVLAGAGEQFF.